These T cell receptor beta chains were read from a single sample in a study of blood T cell repertoires in COVID-19. Clones were sequenced by immunoSEQ multiplex PCR, and TCRdb holds only the in-frame ones, with some missing. The sample has approximately 200,000 clones, 70% to 85% seen once. The sequenced sample consisted of PBMCs or T cells enriched from blood (not recorded which). All receptors derive from a woman in her 40s with acute COVID-19. The CDR3 runs from the conserved cysteine through the conserved F or W. Fields, in order: clone size, D gene, J gene, V gene, CDR3 DNA, CDR3 protein. A D gene is named only where the DNA matches it firmly. Size is stated for part of the rows, as once, few or many counts, or as a class when the clone is expanded.

size: NA
D: TRBD1
J: TRBJ2-7
V: TRBV11-1
DNA: TGTGCCAGCAGCTTAGGACGGGACAGGGTTGGCTACGAGCAGTACTTC
CDR3: CASSLGRDRVGYEQYF

size: NA
D: TRBD1
J: TRBJ1-3
V: TRBV10-3
DNA: TGTGCCATCAGGCCGGACAGGGCTGGAAACACCATATATTTT
CDR3: CAIRPDRAGNTIYF

size: NA
D: TRBD1
J: TRBJ1-4
V: TRBV2
DNA: TGTGCCAGCAGTCCGGGACAGGGAGGGGAAAAACTGTTTTTT
CDR3: CASSPGQGGEKLFF

size: NA
D: NA
J: TRBJ1-1
V: TRBV20-1
DNA: TGCAGTGCTAGTTCCCCCTTAGGCGGTAACACTGAAGCTTTCTTT
CDR3: CSASSPLGGNTEAFF

size: NA
D: NA
J: TRBJ1-2
V: TRBV27
DNA: TGTGCCAGCAGTTTATCGAGGGCCAGGGGCTATGGCTACACCTTC
CDR3: CASSLSRARGYGYTF

size: NA
D: TRBD2
J: TRBJ2-1
V: TRBV14
DNA: TGTGCCAGCAGCTTGGGACTAGCGGGAGCCTACAATGAGCAGTTCTTC
CDR3: CASSLGLAGAYNEQFF

size: NA
D: TRBD1
J: TRBJ2-2
V: TRBV4-3
DNA: TGCGCCAGCAGCCAAATCTACCCGGGACAGGGGACAATTGCCGGGGAGCTGTTTTTT
CDR3: CASSQIYPGQGTIAGELFF

size: NA
D: TRBD2
J: TRBJ2-1
V: TRBV5-4
DNA: TGTGCCAGCAGCTTTGACGGGGGGAGCTCCTACAATGAGCAGTTCTTC
CDR3: CASSFDGGSSYNEQFF

size: NA
D: TRBD1
J: TRBJ1-1
V: TRBV10-3
DNA: TGTGCCCTGCGTCAGGGGGAAAGCACTGAAGCTTTCTTT
CDR3: CALRQGESTEAFF

size: NA
D: NA
J: TRBJ2-5
V: TRBV9
DNA: TGTGCCAGCAGCGTAAGGGGTCAGGAGACCCAGTACTTC
CDR3: CASSVRGQETQYF

size: NA
D: TRBD1
J: TRBJ2-5
V: TRBV2
DNA: TGTGCCAGCAGCTCTTTCCCGCCCCCCCCGGGACAGCAGAGGGGAGAGACCCAGTACTTC
CDR3: CASSSFPPPPGQQRGETQYF

size: NA
D: NA
J: TRBJ1-1
V: TRBV18
DNA: TGTGCCAGCTCACCGACCTTCTCCACAGGTGCTAACACTGAAGCTTTCTTT
CDR3: CASSPTFSTGANTEAFF

size: NA
D: TRBD1
J: TRBJ1-4
V: TRBV7-9
DNA: TGTGCCAGCAGCGAAACAGGGGTATTATCCTATAATGAAAAACTGTTTTTT
CDR3: CASSETGVLSYNEKLFF

size: NA
D: TRBD2
J: TRBJ2-5
V: TRBV5-5
DNA: TGTGCCAGCAGCTTCGGTGGGGGGGAAGAGACCCAGTACTTC
CDR3: CASSFGGGEETQYF

size: NA
D: TRBD1
J: TRBJ1-2
V: TRBV30
DNA: TGTGCCTGGAGGGAACAGGGGCGGTATGGCTACACCTTC
CDR3: CAWREQGRYGYTF

size: NA
D: NA
J: TRBJ2-7
V: TRBV28
DNA: TGTGCCAGCAGTCCCCGACAGGTAGAGCAGTACTTC
CDR3: CASSPRQVEQYF

size: NA
D: TRBD2
J: TRBJ2-7
V: TRBV19
DNA: TGTGCCGCGGGGGAACTAAGGGGTGAGCAGTACTTC
CDR3: CAAGELRGEQYF

size: NA
D: NA
J: TRBJ2-5
V: TRBV5-5
DNA: TGTGCCAGCAGCTTGGTTGTTGGCCTGGCGGGGACCCAGTACTTC
CDR3: CASSLVVGLAGTQYF

size: few
D: NA
J: TRBJ2-7
V: TRBV6-1
DNA: TGTGCCAGCAGTGAAAAGGGGATCTACGAGCAGTACTTC
CDR3: CASSEKGIYEQYF

size: NA
D: NA
J: TRBJ1-4
V: TRBV3-1/TRBV3-2
DNA: TGTGCCAGCAGCCAAAGACACCTTGAAAAACTGTTTTTT
CDR3: CASSQRHLEKLFF

size: once
D: NA
J: TRBJ2-7
V: TRBV18
DNA: TGTGCCAGCTCACCGGAGTTACACTCCTACGAGCAGTACTTC
CDR3: CASSPELHSYEQYF

size: NA
D: TRBD2
J: TRBJ2-7
V: TRBV28
DNA: TGTGCCAGCTCTTCCGGGACTAGCGGTTCCTACGAGCAGTACTTC
CDR3: CASSSGTSGSYEQYF